Below, 27 T cell receptor beta chains from the same sample are listed, as sequenced in a study of Ad26.COV2.S vaccination and SARS-CoV-2 variants. Measured with immunoSEQ multiplex PCR; TCRdb has only the in-frame clones, and not every one. The table has 7,000 or so clones, 84% seen once. The sequences come from peripheral blood, collected after recovery from COVID-19. These receptors came from a human donor who had recovered from COVID-19.

This chain uses TRBV28 with TRBJ1-5; D not resolved. Trimming pared 6 bases from V and 1 base from J, leaving 10 bases between. Germline CDR1 MDHEN, CDR2 SYDVKM. The CDR3 has 14 residues. The CDR3 DNA reads as TGTGCCAGCAGCTCCGGATTCAGCAATCAGCCCCAGCATTTT. Amino acids: CASSSGFSNQPQHF.

To note about this clone: At one end, the junction sequence differs from germline, possibly due to a read error. The chain has TRBV28 and TRBJ1-1; D is undetermined. Germline lookup yields CDR1 MDHEN and CDR2 SYDVKM. This CDR3 is 15 amino acids long. CDR3 nucleotide sequence: TGTGCCAGCAGTTCTAGGTCCCGGCTGAACGCTGAAGCTTTCTTT. Its protein is CASSSRSRLNAEAFF. The full variable domain, with the rest looked up from reference TRBV28 and TRBJ1-1, is DVKVTQSSRYLVKRTGEKVFLECVQDMDHENMFWYRQDPGLGLRLIYFSYDVKMKEKGDIPEGYSVSREKKERFSLILESASTNQTSMYLCASSSRSRLNAEAFFGQGTRLTVV.

The genes are TRBV3-1 (or the pseudogene TRBV3-2) and TRBJ2-7, with 12 bases that match TRBD2. The CDR3 extends over 17 amino acids. V lost 0 bases, J lost 6 bases, and 9 bases stayed unmatched. Germline loops: CDR1 LGHDT, CDR2 YNNKEL (reference sequence). The DNA of the CDR3 is TGTGCCAGCAGCCAAGATCTACTAGCGGGAGGCCTGGGCGAGCAGTACTTC. Residues: CASSQDLLAGGLGEQYF.

The chain couples TRBV5-4 to TRBJ2-3; 7 positions agree with TRBD2. Germline CDR1 is SGHNT and CDR2 is YYREEE (reference sequence). The CDR3 runs 15 residues. With 0 bases clipped from V and 0 bases from J, the junction kept 1 base outside the gene matches. The CDR3 DNA reads as TGTGCCAGCAGCTTGGACGGGGGGAGCACAGATACGCAGTATTTT. Its protein is CASSLDGGSTDTQYF.

CDR3 sequence (DNA): TGTGCCAGCAGTGCTTCGGGGTCGGTCTACGAGCAGTACTTC. Residues: CASSASGSVYEQYF. The J gene is TRBJ2-7, the V gene TRBV2, with D maybe TRBD2 (5 bases). Germline CDR1 SNHLY, CDR2 FYNNEI. This CDR3 has 14 amino acids. V lost 4 bases and J lost 3, with 13 bases in between.

The chain recombines TRBV7-8 with TRBJ1-2; D remains unclear. Germline V lookup: CDR1 SGHVS, CDR2 FQNEAQ. The CDR3 has 15 amino acids. Trimming pared 5 bases from V and 0 bases from J, leaving 13 bases between. CDR3 sequence (DNA): TGTGCCAGCAGCCCTCCCCAGAGTCCTAACTATGGCTACACCTTC. This gives the protein CASSPPQSPNYGYTF.

This chain uses TRBV7-6 with TRBJ2-7; D uncertain. The CDR3 is 13 residues long. Trimming removed 0 bases at V and 3 bases at J, with 6 bases between. From germline, CDR1 is SGHVS and CDR2 FNYEAQ. CDR3 coding DNA: TGTGCCAGCAGCTTAGCGGCAGGCTACGAGCAGTACTTC. This gives the protein CASSLAAGYEQYF.

The rearrangement links TRBV5-5 to TRBJ2-7; 7 positions agree with TRBD1. Looked up from germline, CDR1 is SGHKS and CDR2 is YYEKEE (reference sequence). The junction had 8 bases not matched to a gene; V was cut back by 4 bases and J by 10 bases. The CDR3 contains 12 residues. The CDR3 DNA follows: TGTGCCAGCAGCCTATGGACAGGACCACAGTACTTC. Its translation: CASSLWTGPQYF.

Notes on this clone: At one boundary the junction diverges from the germline segment, which might be a read error. The CDR3 bases are TGTGCTAGCAGCTTAACCCGACAGCGTAGACCGAACACTGAAGCTTTCTTT. Amino acid sequence: CASSLTRQRRPNTEAFF. V usage is TRBV7-7 and J usage is TRBJ1-1; D possibly corresponds to TRBD1 (5 bases). The CDR3 sequence is 17 residues long. The germline V gene has CDR1 SSHAT and CDR2 FNYEAQ (reference sequence).

The rearrangement uses TRBV2 and TRBJ1-1; tentative D call: TRBD1 (6 bases). The CDR3 covers 14 residues. Germline-derived CDR1 and CDR2 are SNHLY and FYNNEI. V lost 6 bases to trimming and J lost 5 bases, with 16 bases between them. The CDR3 here is CASRGAYEETEAFF. As DNA, the CDR3 is TGTGCCAGCAGGGGGGCCTACGAGGAGACTGAAGCTTTCTTT.

The V gene is TRBV7-2, the J gene TRBJ1-2; D gene ambiguous. CDR1 is SGHTA, CDR2 FQGNSA, per germline. The CDR3 is 17 residues long. The V and J ends lost 4 bases and 3 bases respectively, with 21 bases between them. The CDR3 DNA sequence: TGTGCCAGCAGCTCCCGAGAAGGGAAGGATCCTCACTATGGCTACACCTTC. Its translation: CASSSREGKDPHYGYTF. The whole variable domain, filled in from reference TRBV7-2 and TRBJ1-2, reads GAGVSQSPSNKVTEKGKDVELRCDPISGHTALYWYRQSLGQGLEFLIYFQGNSAPDKSGLPSDRFSAERTGGSVSTLTIQRTQQEDSAVYLCASSSREGKDPHYGYTFGSGTRLTVV.

The chain employs TRBV7-9 and TRBJ1-4; possibly TRBD1 for D (6 bases). This CDR3 contains 16 residues. Per the germline V gene, CDR1 is SEHNR and CDR2 is FQNEAQ (reference sequence). Trimming shortened V by 4 bases and J by 0 bases, and 12 bases separated the two germline ends. The CDR3 DNA follows: TGTGCCAGCAGCTCGGGACACTTCGCAACTAATGAAAAACTGTTTTTT. It yields the protein CASSSGHFATNEKLFF.

The rearrangement links TRBV5-1 to TRBJ2-1, with TRBD2 matching over 7 bases. This CDR3 region has 16 residues. V lost 2 bases and J lost 2; bases outside the gene matches: 7. The germline V gene has CDR1 SGHRS and CDR2 YFSETQ. The CDR3 spells CASSLGAGRTYNEQFF. The CDR3 nucleotides are TGCGCCAGCAGCTTAGGAGCGGGGCGTACCTACAATGAGCAGTTCTTC.

The rearrangement joins TRBV7-9 to TRBJ2-2; no definite D call. Germline CDR1 and CDR2: SEHNR and FQNEAQ (reference sequence). The CDR3 covers 14 residues. Between the trimmed V and J ends, which lost 3 bases and 0 bases, there was a span of 5 bases. The DNA for the CDR3 is TGTGCCAGCAGCTTTTATACGAACACCGGGGAGCTGTTTTTT. Translated: CASSFYTNTGELFF. The variable domain in full, with the rest retrieved from reference TRBV7-9 and TRBJ2-2, is DTGVSQNPRHKITKRGQNVTFRCDPISEHNRLYWYRQTLGQGPEFLTYFQNEAQLEKSRLLSDRFSAERPKGSFSTLEIQRTEQGDSAMYLCASSFYTNTGELFFGEGSRLTVL.

CDR3 nucleotide sequence: TGTGCCAGTAGAGGTTGGGGGATTGAAGCAGATACGCAGTATTTT. This encodes CASRGWGIEADTQYF. The V call is TRBV6-5, the J call TRBJ2-3; either TRBD1 or TRBD2 may supply D (5 bases each). Trimming removed 9 bases from V and 4 bases from J, with 20 bases in between. Per germline, CDR1 MNHEY and CDR2 SVGAGI. The CDR3 length is 15 residues.

The chain combines TRBV5-5 with TRBJ2-3, with D possibly TRBD2 on 5 matching bases. The V gene lost 3 bases and the J gene lost 2 bases, with 10 bases spanning the gap. The CDR3 length is 14 residues. CDR1 is SGHKS, CDR2 YYEKEE, per germline (reference sequence). The DNA of the CDR3 is TGTGCCAGCAGCTCGCTAGCCACCACAGATACGCAGTATTTT. Its protein is CASSSLATTDTQYF.

The V gene is TRBV27, the J gene TRBJ1-1, with 8 bases identical to TRBD1. The CDR3 length is 13 residues. The V segment lost 6 bases and the J segment 6 bases; nucleotides outside the gene matches: 6. CDR1 is MNHEY and CDR2 is SMNVEV in the germline V gene (reference sequence). The CDR3 DNA follows: TGTGCCAGCAGCGGACAGGGACGGCCTGAAGCTTTCTTT. This encodes CASSGQGRPEAFF.

This clone appeared once. The genes are TRBV3-1 (or the pseudogene TRBV3-2) and TRBJ1-1; tentative D call: TRBD1 (6 bases). The CDR3 is 11 residues long. Germline V gene lookup returns CDR1 LGHDT and CDR2 YNNKEL (reference sequence). Trimming shortened V by 9 bases and J by 6 bases, and 11 bases separated the two germline ends. In nucleotides, the CDR3 is TGTGCCAGTCGGGGGGGCTCTGAAGCTTTCTTT. As protein: CASRGGSEAFF.

This clone was seen more than once but under ten times. V gene TRBV27 combines with J gene TRBJ2-7, with a possible D match to TRBD2 (6 bases). V was trimmed by 5 bases and J by 5 bases, leaving 16 bases between them. This CDR3 has 14 amino acids. In germline, CDR1 is MNHEY, CDR2 SMNVEV (reference sequence). The CDR3 sequence: CASSPRDFLDEQYF. The CDR3 DNA follows: TGTGCCAGCAGTCCCCGGGACTTTCTGGACGAGCAGTACTTC.

This clone appeared a single time. The CDR3 nucleotides read TGTGCCAGCAGACCATCCAGGGGTAAGGGCACTGAAGCTTTCTTT. Its protein product is CASRPSRGKGTEAFF. The chain uses TRBV9 and TRBJ1-1; D possibly corresponds to TRBD1 (6 bases). The CDR3 contains 15 residues. CDR1 and CDR2 (germline): SGDLS, YYNGEE. V was clipped by 5 bases and J by 4 bases, with 18 bases between them.

The V call is TRBV11-3, the J call TRBJ2-4; D remains unclear. Germline CDR1 SGHNT, CDR2 YENEEA. V lost 8 bases, J lost 7 bases, and 15 bases lay in between. This CDR3 has 13 amino acids. CDR3: CASSLGPNNIQYF. The CDR3 DNA is TGTGCCAGCTCCCTTGGCCCAAATAACATTCAGTACTTC.

In its sample, this clone was seen once. V is TRBV7-2 and J is TRBJ2-2; 7 bases line up with TRBD2. This CDR3 contains 14 residues. The germline CDR1 and CDR2 sequences are SGHTA and FQGNSA. V lost 5 bases and J lost 6; bases outside the gene matches: 6. The CDR3 region is CASSTGLVAGELFF. In DNA, the CDR3 is TGTGCCAGCAGCACCGGACTAGTAGCCGGGGAGCTGTTTTTT.

The rearrangement joins TRBV5-6 to TRBJ2-7, with D perhaps TRBD2 (6 bases). CDR3 size: 16 residues. Per germline, CDR1 SGHDT and CDR2 YYEEEE. V dropped 1 base and J dropped 4 bases, with 18 bases sitting between them. CDR3 nucleotides: TGTGCCAGCAGCTTGCGCCTCCTGACGGGAGCGTACGAGCAGTACTTC. Protein sequence: CASSLRLLTGAYEQYF.

The chain has TRBV5-1 and TRBJ2-7, with 14 bases lining up with TRBD2. The junction had 7 bases not matched to a gene; V was cut back by 4 bases and J by 7 bases. Germline CDR1 is SGHRS and CDR2 is YFSETQ. CDR3 size: 15 residues. The CDR3 DNA follows: TGCGCCAGCAGCAACGAGGGACTAGCGGGAGTTGAGCAGTACTTC. Protein sequence: CASSNEGLAGVEQYF.

The gene calls are TRBV29-1 and TRBJ1-5; D remains unclear. Trimming left V 4 bases short and J 3 bases short, with 13 bases between. This CDR3 comprises 14 residues. Germline V lookup: CDR1 SQVTM, CDR2 ANQGSEA. The CDR3 DNA sequence: TGCAGCGTTGCTTGGGCGGGTAACAATCAGCCCCAGCATTTT. It encodes CSVAWAGNNQPQHF.

In this sample, this clone turned up once. The gene calls are TRBV10-1 and TRBJ2-1; no reliable D call. The germline gives CDR1 WNHNN, CDR2 SYGVQD (reference sequence). This CDR3 has 14 residues. Trimming cost V 0 bases and J 2 bases, with 5 bases left between them. Here the CDR3 DNA reads TGCGCCAGCAGTGAGTCAGCAGCCTACAATGAGCAGTTCTTC. It is translated as CASSESAAYNEQFF.

The chain couples TRBV25-1 to TRBJ2-1; 7 positions match TRBD2. The V and J ends lost 4 bases and 2 bases, in that order; junction bases with no gene match: 2. Germline CDR1 is MGHDK and CDR2 is SYGVNS. The CDR3 contains 14 residues. In DNA form, the CDR3 reads TGTGCCAGCAGTGGCGCGGGGGCCTACAATGAGCAGTTCTTC. As protein: CASSGAGAYNEQFF. Looking up the rest from reference TRBV25-1 and TRBJ2-1 gives the full variable domain: EADIYQTPRYLVIGTGKKITLECSQTMGHDKMYWYQQDPGMELHLIHYSYGVNSTEKGDLSSESTVSRIRTEHFPLTLESARPSHTSQYLCASSGAGAYNEQFFGPGTRLTVL.